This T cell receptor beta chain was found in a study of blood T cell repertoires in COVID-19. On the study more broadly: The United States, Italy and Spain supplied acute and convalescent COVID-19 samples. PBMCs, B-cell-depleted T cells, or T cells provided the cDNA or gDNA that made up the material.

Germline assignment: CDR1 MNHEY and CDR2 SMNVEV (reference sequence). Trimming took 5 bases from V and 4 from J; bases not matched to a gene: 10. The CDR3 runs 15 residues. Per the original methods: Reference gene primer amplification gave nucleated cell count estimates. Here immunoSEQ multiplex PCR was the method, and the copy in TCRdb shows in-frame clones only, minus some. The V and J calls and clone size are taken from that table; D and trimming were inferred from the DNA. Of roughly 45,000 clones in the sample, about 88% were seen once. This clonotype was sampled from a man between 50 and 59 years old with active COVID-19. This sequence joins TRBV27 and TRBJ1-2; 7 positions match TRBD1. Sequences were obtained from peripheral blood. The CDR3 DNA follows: TGTGCCAGCAGTGTTACAGGGGAGGTGATCTATGGCTACACCTTC. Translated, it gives CASSVTGEVIYGYTF.